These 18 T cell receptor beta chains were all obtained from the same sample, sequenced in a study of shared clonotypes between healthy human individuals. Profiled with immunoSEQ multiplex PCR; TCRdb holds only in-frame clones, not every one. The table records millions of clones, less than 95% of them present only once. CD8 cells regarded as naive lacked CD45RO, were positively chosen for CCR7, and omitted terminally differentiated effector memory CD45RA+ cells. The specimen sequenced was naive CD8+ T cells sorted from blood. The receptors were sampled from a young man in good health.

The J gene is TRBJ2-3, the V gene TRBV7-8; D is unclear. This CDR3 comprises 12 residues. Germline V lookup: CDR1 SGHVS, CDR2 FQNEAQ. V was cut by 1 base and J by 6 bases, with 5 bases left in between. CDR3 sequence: CASSLEGDTQYF. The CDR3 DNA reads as TGTGCCAGCAGCTTAGAAGGGGATACGCAGTATTTT.

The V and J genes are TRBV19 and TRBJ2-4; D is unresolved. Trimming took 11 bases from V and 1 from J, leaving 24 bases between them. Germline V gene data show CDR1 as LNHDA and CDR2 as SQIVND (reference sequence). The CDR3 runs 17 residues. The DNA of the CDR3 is TGTGCCTGGTCGGGCAGAATCCCCTTCCCGGCCAAAAACATTCAGTACTTC. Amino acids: CAWSGRIPFPAKNIQYF. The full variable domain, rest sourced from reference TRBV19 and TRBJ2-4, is DGGITQSPKYLFRKEGQNVTLSCEQNLNHDAMYWYRQDPGQGLRLIYYSQIVNDFQKGDIAEGYSVSREKKESFPLTVTSAQKNPTAFYLCAWSGRIPFPAKNIQYFGAGTRLSVL.

The CDR3 nucleotides read TGTGCCAGCAGCTTTTATGTACCATCGGATACGCAGTATTTT. This gives the protein CASSFYVPSDTQYF. The V and J genes are TRBV5-6 and TRBJ2-3; D gene ambiguous. V lost 2 bases and J 6 bases, leaving 13 bases between the germline ends. The CDR3 runs to 14 residues. In germline, CDR1 is SGHDT, CDR2 YYEEEE. The entire variable domain, with the rest obtained from reference TRBV5-6 and TRBJ2-3, is as follows: DAGVTQSPTHLIKTRGQQVTLRCSPKSGHDTVSWYQQALGQGPQFIFQYYEEEERQRGNFPDRFSGHQFPNYSSELNVNALLLGDSALYLCASSFYVPSDTQYFGPGTRLTVL.

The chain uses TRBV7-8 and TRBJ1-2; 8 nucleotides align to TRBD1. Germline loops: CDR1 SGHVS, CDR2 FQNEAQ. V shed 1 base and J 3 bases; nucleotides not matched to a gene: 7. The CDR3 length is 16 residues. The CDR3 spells CASSLGRDRSDYGYTF. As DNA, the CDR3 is TGTGCCAGCAGCTTAGGCCGGGACAGGTCTGACTATGGCTACACCTTC.

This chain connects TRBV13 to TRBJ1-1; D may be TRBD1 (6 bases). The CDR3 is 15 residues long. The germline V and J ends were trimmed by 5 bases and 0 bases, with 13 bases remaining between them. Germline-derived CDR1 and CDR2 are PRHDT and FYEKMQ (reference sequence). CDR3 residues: CASSATGHLNTEAFF. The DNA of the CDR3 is TGTGCCAGCAGCGCTACGGGACACCTGAACACTGAAGCTTTCTTT.

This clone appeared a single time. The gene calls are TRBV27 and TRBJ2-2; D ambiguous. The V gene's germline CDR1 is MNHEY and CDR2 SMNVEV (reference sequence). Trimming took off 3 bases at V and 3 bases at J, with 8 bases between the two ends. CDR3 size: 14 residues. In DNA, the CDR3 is TGTGCCAGCAGTTTCAGCTTCTACACCGGGGAGCTGTTTTTT. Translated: CASSFSFYTGELFF.

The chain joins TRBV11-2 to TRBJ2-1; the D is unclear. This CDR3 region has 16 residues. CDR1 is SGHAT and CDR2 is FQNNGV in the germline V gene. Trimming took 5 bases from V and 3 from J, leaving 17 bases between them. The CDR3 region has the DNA TGTGCCAGCAGCCCGGCTGGTGGGGTAGACTACAATGAGCAGTTCTTC. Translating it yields CASSPAGGVDYNEQFF. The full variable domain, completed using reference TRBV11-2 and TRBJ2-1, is EAGVAQSPRYKIIEKRQSVAFWCNPISGHATLYWYQQILGQGPKLLIQFQNNGVVDDSQLPKDRFSAERLKGVDSTLKIQPAKLEDSAVYLCASSPAGGVDYNEQFFGPGTRLTVL.

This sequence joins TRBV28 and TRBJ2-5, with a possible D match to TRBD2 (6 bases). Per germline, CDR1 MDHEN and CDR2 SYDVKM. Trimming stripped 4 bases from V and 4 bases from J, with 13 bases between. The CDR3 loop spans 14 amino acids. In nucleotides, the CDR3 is TGTGCCAGCAGTTCTACCCTTAGCGGAGAGACCCAGTACTTC. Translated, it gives CASSSTLSGETQYF.

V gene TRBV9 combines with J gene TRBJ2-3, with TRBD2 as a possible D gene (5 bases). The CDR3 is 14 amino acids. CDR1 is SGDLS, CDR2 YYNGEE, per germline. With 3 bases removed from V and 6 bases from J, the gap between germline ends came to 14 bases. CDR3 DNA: TGTGCCAGCAGCGATGGACTGTACTACGATACGCAGTATTTT. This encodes CASSDGLYYDTQYF.

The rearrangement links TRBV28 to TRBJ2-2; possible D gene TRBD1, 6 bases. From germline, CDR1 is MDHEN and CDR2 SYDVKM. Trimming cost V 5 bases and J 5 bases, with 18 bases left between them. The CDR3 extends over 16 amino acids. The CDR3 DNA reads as TGTGCCAGCAGTCCACTCCCAGGGGTTGGGACCGGGGAGCTGTTTTTT. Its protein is CASSPLPGVGTGELFF.

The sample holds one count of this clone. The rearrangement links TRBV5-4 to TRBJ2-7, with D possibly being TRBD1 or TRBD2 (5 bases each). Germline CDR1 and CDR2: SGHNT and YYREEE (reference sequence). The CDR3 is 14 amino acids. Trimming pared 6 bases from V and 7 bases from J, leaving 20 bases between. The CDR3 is CASKRAGTLGEQYF. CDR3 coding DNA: TGTGCCAGCAAAAGAGCAGGGACCTTAGGAGAGCAGTACTTC.

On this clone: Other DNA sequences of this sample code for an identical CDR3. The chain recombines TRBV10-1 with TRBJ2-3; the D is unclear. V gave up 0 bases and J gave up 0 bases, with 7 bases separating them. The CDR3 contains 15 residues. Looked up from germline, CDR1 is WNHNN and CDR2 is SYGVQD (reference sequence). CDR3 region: CASSESIGSTDTQYF. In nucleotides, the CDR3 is TGCGCCAGCAGTGAGTCGATCGGGAGCACAGATACGCAGTATTTT.

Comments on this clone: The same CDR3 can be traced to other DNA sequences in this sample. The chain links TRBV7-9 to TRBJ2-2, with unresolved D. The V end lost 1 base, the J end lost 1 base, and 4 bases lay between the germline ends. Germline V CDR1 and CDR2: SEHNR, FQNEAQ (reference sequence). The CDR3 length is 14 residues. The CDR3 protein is CASSLVQNTGELFF. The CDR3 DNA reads TGTGCCAGCAGCTTAGTACAGAACACCGGGGAGCTGTTTTTT.

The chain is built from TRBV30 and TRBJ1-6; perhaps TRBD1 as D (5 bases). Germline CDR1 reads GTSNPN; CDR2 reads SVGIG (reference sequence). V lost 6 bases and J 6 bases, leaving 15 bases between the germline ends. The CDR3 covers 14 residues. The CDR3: CACRVDILNSPLHF. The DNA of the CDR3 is TGTGCCTGCCGGGTGGACATACTTAATTCACCCCTCCACTTT.

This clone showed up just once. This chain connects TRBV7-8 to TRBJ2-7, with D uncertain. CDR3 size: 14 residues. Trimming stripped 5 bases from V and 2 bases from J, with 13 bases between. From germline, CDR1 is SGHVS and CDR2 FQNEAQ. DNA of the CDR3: TGTGCCAGCAGCCCGGACCCTGGGCCCTACGAGCAGTACTTC. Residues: CASSPDPGPYEQYF.

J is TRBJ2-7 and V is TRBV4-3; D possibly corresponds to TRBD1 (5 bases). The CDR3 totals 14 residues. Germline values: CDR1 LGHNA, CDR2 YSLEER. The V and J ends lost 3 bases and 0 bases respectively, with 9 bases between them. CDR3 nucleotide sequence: TGCGCCAGCAGCCAGTTAACAGGCTCCTACGAGCAGTACTTC. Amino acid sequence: CASSQLTGSYEQYF.

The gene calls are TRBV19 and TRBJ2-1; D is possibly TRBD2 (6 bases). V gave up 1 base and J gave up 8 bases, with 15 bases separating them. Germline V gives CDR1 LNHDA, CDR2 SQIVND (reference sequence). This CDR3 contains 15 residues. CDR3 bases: TGTGCCAGTAGTATAGCCGCTAGCGAATGGGATGAGCAGTTCTTC. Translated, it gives CASSIAASEWDEQFF.

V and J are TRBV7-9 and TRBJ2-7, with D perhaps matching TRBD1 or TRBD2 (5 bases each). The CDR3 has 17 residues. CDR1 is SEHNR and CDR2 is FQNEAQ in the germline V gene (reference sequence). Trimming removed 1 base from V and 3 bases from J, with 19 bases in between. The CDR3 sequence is CASSLVRGEGKGYEQYF. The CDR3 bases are TGTGCCAGCAGCTTAGTTCGGGGCGAGGGAAAGGGCTACGAGCAGTACTTC.